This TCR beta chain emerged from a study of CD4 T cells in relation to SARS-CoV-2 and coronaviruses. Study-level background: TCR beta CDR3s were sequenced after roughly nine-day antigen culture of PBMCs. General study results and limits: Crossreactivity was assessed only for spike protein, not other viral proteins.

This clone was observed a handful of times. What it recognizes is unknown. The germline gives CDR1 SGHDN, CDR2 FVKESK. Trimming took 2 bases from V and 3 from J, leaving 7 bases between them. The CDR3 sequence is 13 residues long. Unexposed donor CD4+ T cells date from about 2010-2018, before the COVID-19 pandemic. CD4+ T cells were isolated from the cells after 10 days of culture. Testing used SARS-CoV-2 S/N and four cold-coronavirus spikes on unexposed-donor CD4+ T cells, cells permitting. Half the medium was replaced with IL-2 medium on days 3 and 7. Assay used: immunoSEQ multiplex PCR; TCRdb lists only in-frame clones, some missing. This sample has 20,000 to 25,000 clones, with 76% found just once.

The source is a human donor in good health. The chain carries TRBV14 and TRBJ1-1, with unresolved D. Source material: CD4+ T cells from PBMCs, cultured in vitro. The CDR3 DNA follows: TGTGCCAGCAGCCAATGGAAAGACACTGAAGCTTTCTTT. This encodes CASSQWKDTEAFF.